The 13 T cell receptor beta chains below come from one sample, sequenced in a study of shared clonotypes between healthy human individuals. CD8 cells classed as naive were CD45RO-negative and positively selected for CCR7, excluding terminally differentiated effector memory CD45RA+ cells. TCRdb keeps only in-frame clones here, not all; method: immunoSEQ multiplex PCR. Here the sample spans some 2,000,000 clones, less than 95% being singletons. The sequencing sample was made of naive CD8+ T cells sorted from blood. The receptor source for this set is a young man in good health.

The chain employs TRBV6-1 and TRBJ2-3, with TRBD2 as a possible D gene (7 bases). Trimming cost V 2 bases and J 3 bases, with 15 bases left between them. The CDR3 loop spans 16 amino acids. The germline CDR1 and CDR2 sequences are MNHNS and SASEGT. The CDR3 nucleotides are TGTGCCAGCAGTGAACTCTGGCGGGGGCTAACAGATACGCAGTATTTT. Translated, it gives CASSELWRGLTDTQYF.

This rearrangement joins TRBV2 to TRBJ2-7, with D possibly matching TRBD1 (6 bases). This CDR3 comprises 14 residues. Germline CDR1 SNHLY, CDR2 FYNNEI. V was clipped by 6 bases and J by 4 bases, with 16 bases between them. The CDR3 reads CASRAYGGSYEQYF. For the CDR3, the DNA is TGTGCCAGCAGGGCATATGGGGGCTCTTACGAGCAGTACTTC.

This clone was detected only once. The rearrangement joins TRBV11-2 to TRBJ2-5, with D tentatively TRBD2 (6 bases). In germline, CDR1 is SGHAT, CDR2 FQNNGV. The CDR3 is 15 amino acids. V was pared by 7 bases and J by 1 base, with 16 bases between. CDR3 sequence: CASTFLALSQETQYF. The CDR3 coding sequence is TGTGCCAGCACCTTCCTAGCGCTGTCCCAAGAGACCCAGTACTTC.

The gene calls are TRBV5-8 and TRBJ1-2; possible D gene TRBD1, 5 bases. The CDR3 contains 17 residues. Germline loops: CDR1 SGHTS, CDR2 YDEGEE. Trimming removed 3 bases from V and 2 bases from J, with 20 bases in between. CDR3 protein: CASSYLLSTDSNYGYTF. DNA for the CDR3: TGTGCCAGCAGCTACCTCCTCTCGACAGACTCGAACTATGGCTACACCTTC.

This chain uses TRBV10-3 with TRBJ1-5, with D possibly TRBD1 on 5 matching bases. The CDR3 contains 14 residues. Trimming removed 2 bases at V and 2 bases at J, with 7 bases between. Germline CDR1 reads ENHRY; CDR2 reads SYGVKD. CDR3 amino acids: CAISEGAGNQPQHF. Here the CDR3 DNA reads TGTGCCATCAGTGAGGGGGCGGGCAATCAGCCCCAGCATTTT.

The chain recombines TRBV27 with TRBJ1-1, with D unclear. Between the trimmed V and J ends, which lost 7 bases and 1 base, there was a span of 4 bases. This CDR3 is built from 11 residues. Germline V gives CDR1 MNHEY, CDR2 SMNVEV (reference sequence). The CDR3 protein is CASISNTEAFF. For the CDR3, the DNA is TGTGCCAGCATTTCGAACACTGAAGCTTTCTTT.

V gene TRBV7-6 combines with J gene TRBJ2-2; D might be TRBD2 (5 bases). This CDR3 contains 13 residues. Trimming took off 4 bases at V and 6 bases at J, with 9 bases between the two ends. Per the germline V gene, CDR1 is SGHVS and CDR2 is FNYEAQ. The chain's CDR3 is CASSWGVPGELFF. CDR3 DNA sequence: TGTGCCAGCAGCTGGGGAGTCCCCGGGGAGCTGTTTTTT.

The CDR3 nucleotides are TGTGCCAGCAGCGTAGCGACCGTCGGGAGTCATGAGACCCAGTACTTC. It yields the protein CASSVATVGSHETQYF. The chain employs TRBV9 and TRBJ2-5, with D perhaps matching TRBD2 (6 bases). Per the germline V gene, CDR1 is SGDLS and CDR2 is YYNGEE. The CDR3 is 16 amino acids. Trimming stripped 0 bases from V and 5 bases from J, with 17 bases between.

The gene calls are TRBV6-5 and TRBJ2-1; 9 bases match TRBD2. Germline V gene data show CDR1 as MNHEY and CDR2 as SVGAGI. The CDR3 is made up of 15 amino acids. The junction had 9 bases not matched to a gene; V was cut back by 9 bases and J by 3 bases. The CDR3 is CASTAERGVYNEQFF. CDR3 nucleotide sequence: TGTGCCAGTACAGCGGAGCGGGGGGTCTACAATGAGCAGTTCTTC.

Of note for this clone: The same CDR3 also results from other DNA sequences found in this sample. The chain carries TRBV9 and TRBJ2-1; D is undetermined. The CDR3 is 13 amino acids. Trimming stripped 0 bases from V and 4 bases from J, with 5 bases between. Germline lookup yields CDR1 SGDLS and CDR2 YYNGEE. The CDR3 protein is CASSVEEYNEQFF. The CDR3 bases are TGTGCCAGCAGCGTAGAGGAGTACAATGAGCAGTTCTTC.

This rearrangement joins TRBV10-2 to TRBJ1-1; D might be TRBD1 (5 bases). The CDR3 length is 13 residues. Germline V gene lookup returns CDR1 WSHSY and CDR2 SAAADI. The V and J ends lost 3 bases and 5 bases respectively, with 10 bases between them. The CDR3 protein is CASSDRGETEAFF. The CDR3 DNA reads TGCGCCAGCAGTGACCGGGGGGAGACTGAAGCTTTCTTT.

The rearrangement links TRBV11-2 to TRBJ2-1; D is unclear. CDR1 SGHAT and CDR2 FQNNGV come from the germline V gene. V was shortened by 5 bases and J by 6 bases, with 8 bases between the two germline ends. This CDR3 is built from 12 residues. The CDR3 loop is CASSPHGNEQFF. The CDR3 DNA follows: TGTGCCAGCAGCCCACACGGCAATGAGCAGTTCTTC.

Details on this clone: One end of the junction is discordant with germline, which a read error may explain. The chain links TRBV5-1 to TRBJ1-1; a possible D gene is TRBD1 (5 bases). The CDR3 extends over 14 amino acids. The germline gives CDR1 SGHRS, CDR2 YFSETQ. The CDR3 DNA sequence: TGCGCCAGCAGATTGGACGGGCAGGGCACTGAAGCTTTCTTT. Its translation: CASRLDGQGTEAFF. Combining the CDR3 with reference TRBV5-1 and TRBJ1-1 gives the whole variable domain KAGVTQTPRYLIKTRGQQVTLSCSPISGHRSVSWYQQTPGQGLQFLFEYFSETQRNKGNFPGRFSGRQFSNSRSEMNVSTLELGDSALYLCASRLDGQGTEAFFGQGTRLTVV.